The source of this TCR beta chain is a study of Graves' ophthalmopathy and Graves' hyperthyroidism (dated by TCRdb to 2017 to 2018). In terms of the full investigation: Peripheral blood samples were taken at the time of initial diagnosis, before any treatment was given. The study used signatures of the TCR beta repertoire to tell Graves' ophthalmopathy apart from Graves' hyperthyroidism and to predict which patients would progress to ophthalmopathy. In total, 120 to 150 blood samples were TCR-sequenced: under 45 ophthalmopathy, 75 hyperthyroidism and about 17 hyperthyroidism-to-ophthalmopathy patients. To explore V-J signatures distinguishing ophthalmopathy from hyperthyroidism, a discovery set of approximately 100 patients (around 44 ophthalmopathy, 55 to 60 stable hyperthyroidism) was enrolled. For independent validation, a separate cohort was made up of approximately 19 hyperthyroidism patients plus 17 patients who later progressed from hyperthyroidism to ophthalmopathy. In roughly 6 hyperthyroidism patients, T-cell repertoires of thyroid tissue and blood were compared. Once sampling was done, hyperthyroidism patients were given methimazole at a starting dose of 30 mg daily, while ophthalmopathy patients were given high-dose intravenous methylprednisolone.

This clonotype was seen repeatedly, ten times or more. Which antigen it targets is not known. Per-base qualities were not stored, and no clone one base away is much larger. TCR beta CDR3 regions were amplified from RNA transcripts for repertoire sequencing. HTBI primers and the Qiagen OneStep RT-PCR kit were used in a first-round RT-PCR, which was followed by a second-round multiplex PCR, size selection and purification. Libraries were sequenced paired-end with 100 bp reads on an Illumina HiSeq2000. In the authors' own workflow: Reads were processed with SOAPnuke, discarding reads with adapters, uncalled bases, mean Phred below 15, or no exact constant-primer or identifier match. COPE v1.2.5 was used to merge the high-quality paired reads. Clonotypes were defined as unique nucleotide sequences and were aligned to IMGT TRB V, D and J references using MiTCR v1.1. Only V-J combinations with frequency above 0.0001 were analysed, covering 99% to 99.2% of repertoires. For each V-J combination, a TCR clonal expansion and chaos score was defined as F50 clonal expansion divided by the chaos observed in the TCRdist matrix. Welch's t-statistics and random forest were used to reduce the features to about 14 V-J combinations, which were then used as input to a naive Bayes classifier. Thyroid-blood repertoire similarity was quantified with the Morisita-Horn index. TCRdb reran the public reads through fastp at Q25 and MiXCR, keeping productive beta chains. Rows are unified per CDR3 protein, each entry keeping the most common DNA and genes. These V and J calls rely on TCRdb rather than the paper's analysis. In this sample the table shows 400,000 or so distinct CDR3 sequences, about 18% of which occur a single time. The biggest ten clones account for about 2.4% of the sample.

Summary of the overall study and its limitations: No statistical method was used to set the sample size in advance, and the investigators knew which group each participant was assigned to. In cross-validation, the 13-signature model distinguished ophthalmopathy from stable hyperthyroidism with approximately 90% sensitivity and around 83% specificity, while in the test set the corresponding values were roughly 80% and 75%. Among expanded thyroid clonotypes with frequency above 0.001, most also showed up in blood, which suggests that blood repertoires may reflect the thyroid immune response. In validation, the model predicted ophthalmopathy progression with more than 70% sensitivity and around 72% specificity; roughly 12 predicted patients were CT-confirmed with GO in a median of approximately six months.

Compared with germline, V lacks 6 bases and J lacks 2 bases; bases without a gene match: 7. There are 15 amino acids in the CDR3, from cysteine to phenylalanine inclusive. This entry keeps only the CDR3 DNA: 45 bases, framed from base 1. The germline V gene yields MDHEN for CDR1 and SYDVKM for CDR2. Hyperthyroidism was considered stable if no progression to ophthalmopathy occurred within 18 months of follow-up. Hyperthyroidism patients were newly diagnosed, with disease duration under 2 months, and aged 18 to 65 years. Anyone with other autoimmune diseases, uncontrolled infections, pregnancy or lactation was excluded from the study. Diagnosis was based on clinical symptoms, serum thyroxine, TRAb, thyroid ultrasound and orbital computed tomography. Using Ficoll-Paque density gradient centrifugation, PBMCs were isolated from 10 ml of fresh peripheral blood. Trizol reagent was used to extract the total RNA, and its quality was then checked on an Agilent 2100 Bioanalyzer.

The sequencing sample was made of peripheral blood. This chain is built from TRBV28 and TRBJ2-7; 10 of the junction bases match TRBD2. The TCR sequence derives from an adult woman with stable Graves' hyperthyroidism. CDR3 protein: CASSSTGTSAYEQYF. The sequenced DNA is TGTGCCAGCAGCTCAACCGGGACTAGCGCCTACGAGCAGTACTTC.